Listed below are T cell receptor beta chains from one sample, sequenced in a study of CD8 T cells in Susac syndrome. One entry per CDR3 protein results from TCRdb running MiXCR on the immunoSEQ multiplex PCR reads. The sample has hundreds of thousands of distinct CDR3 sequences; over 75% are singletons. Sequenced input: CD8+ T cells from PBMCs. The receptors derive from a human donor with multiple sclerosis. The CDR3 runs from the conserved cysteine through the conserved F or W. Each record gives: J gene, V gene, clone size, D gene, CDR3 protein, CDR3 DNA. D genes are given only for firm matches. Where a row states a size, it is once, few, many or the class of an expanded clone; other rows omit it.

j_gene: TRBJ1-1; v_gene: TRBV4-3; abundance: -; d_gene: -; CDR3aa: CASSQDKWTAANTEAFF; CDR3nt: TGCGCCAGCAGCCAAGATAAGTGGACAGCCGCCAACACTGAAGCTTTCTTT
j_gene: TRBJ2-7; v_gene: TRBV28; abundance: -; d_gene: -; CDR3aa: CASSLTTWGEQYF; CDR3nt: TGTGCCAGCAGTCTAACGACATGGGGCGAGCAGTACTTC
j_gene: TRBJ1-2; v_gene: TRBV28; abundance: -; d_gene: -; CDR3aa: CASSLTTGYGYTF; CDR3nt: TGTGCCAGCAGTTTAACTACAGGTTATGGCTACACCTTC
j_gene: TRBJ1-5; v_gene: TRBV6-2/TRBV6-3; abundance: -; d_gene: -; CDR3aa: CASKERDRNFQPQHF; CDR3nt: TGTGCCAGCAAGGAAAGAGACAGGAACTTTCAGCCCCAGCATTTT
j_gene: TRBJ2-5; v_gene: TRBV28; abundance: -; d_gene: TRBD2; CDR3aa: CASSLGGEGETQYF; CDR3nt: TGTGCCAGCAGTTTAGGAGGGGAGGGCGAGACCCAGTACTTC
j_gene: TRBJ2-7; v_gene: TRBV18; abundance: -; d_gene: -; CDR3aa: CATQGDGTYEQYF; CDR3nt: TGTGCCACCCAAGGGGACGGGACCTACGAGCAGTACTTC
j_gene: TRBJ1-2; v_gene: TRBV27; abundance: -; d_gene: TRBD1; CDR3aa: CASSQDRRYGYTF; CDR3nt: TGTGCCAGCAGCCAGGACAGGAGGTATGGCTACACCTTC
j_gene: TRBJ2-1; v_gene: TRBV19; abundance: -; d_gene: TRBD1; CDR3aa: CASSTGGTGSNEQFF; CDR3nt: TGTGCCAGTAGTACAGGCGGGACAGGGAGCAATGAGCAGTTCTTC
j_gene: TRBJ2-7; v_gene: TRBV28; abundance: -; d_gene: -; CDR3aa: CASSFHADSYEQYF; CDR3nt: TGTGCCAGCAGTTTCCATGCAGATTCCTACGAGCAGTACTTC
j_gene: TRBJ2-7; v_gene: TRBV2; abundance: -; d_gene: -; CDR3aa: CASSEYHGLYEQYF; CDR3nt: TGTGCCAGCAGTGAGTACCACGGTTTATACGAGCAGTACTTC
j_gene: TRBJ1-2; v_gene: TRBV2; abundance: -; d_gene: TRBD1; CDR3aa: CASRVTGGLYVSDYGYTF; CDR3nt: TGTGCCAGCAGAGTGACAGGGGGCCTGTATGTTTCGGACTATGGCTACACCTTC
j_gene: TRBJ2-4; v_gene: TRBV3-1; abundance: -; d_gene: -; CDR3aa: CASSQGQGQLILQYF; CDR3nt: TGTGCCAGCAGCCAAGGCCAGGGACAACTGATCCTTCAGTACTTC
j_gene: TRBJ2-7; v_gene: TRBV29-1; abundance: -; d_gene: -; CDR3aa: CSVGGSSYEQYF; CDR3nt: TGCAGCGTTGGGGGGAGCTCCTACGAGCAGTACTTC
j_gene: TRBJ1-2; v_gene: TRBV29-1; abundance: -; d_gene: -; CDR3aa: CSVEDEGRWYGYTF; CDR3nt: TGCAGCGTTGAAGATGAGGGCAGGTGGTATGGCTACACCTTC
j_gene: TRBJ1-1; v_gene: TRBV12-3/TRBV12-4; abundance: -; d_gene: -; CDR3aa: CASLGTWGTEAFF; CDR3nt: TGTGCCAGCCTTGGGACGTGGGGCACTGAAGCTTTCTTT
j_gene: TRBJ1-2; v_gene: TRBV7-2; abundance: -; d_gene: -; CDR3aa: CASSSPQGPTNYGYTF; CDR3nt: TGTGCCAGCAGCTCACCGCAGGGACCTACTAACTATGGCTACACCTTC
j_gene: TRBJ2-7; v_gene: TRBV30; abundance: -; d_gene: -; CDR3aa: CAWRQRPSYEQYF; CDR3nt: TGTGCCTGGAGGCAAAGACCTTCCTACGAGCAGTACTTC
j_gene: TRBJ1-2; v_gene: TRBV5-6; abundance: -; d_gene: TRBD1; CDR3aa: CASSGGTGEIGGYTF; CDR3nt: TGTGCCAGCAGCGGAGGGACAGGGGAGATCGGTGGCTACACCTTC
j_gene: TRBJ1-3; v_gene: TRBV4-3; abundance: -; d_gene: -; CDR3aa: CASSRGRSGSGNTIYF; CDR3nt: TGCGCCAGCAGCCGAGGGAGGTCAGGCTCTGGAAACACCATATATTTT
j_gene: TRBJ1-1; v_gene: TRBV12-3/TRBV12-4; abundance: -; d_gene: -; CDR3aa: CASSIPDSLTEAFF; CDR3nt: TGTGCCAGCAGTATTCCTGACAGTCTCACTGAAGCTTTCTTT
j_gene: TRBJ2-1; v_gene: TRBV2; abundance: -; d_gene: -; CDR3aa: CATPSGPSSYNEQFF; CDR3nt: TGTGCCACTCCAAGCGGGCCGAGCTCCTACAATGAGCAGTTCTTC
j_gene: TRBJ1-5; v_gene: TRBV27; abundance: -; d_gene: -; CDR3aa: CASSTRDGRNQPQHF; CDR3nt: TGTGCCAGCAGTACTCGGGACGGCCGAAATCAGCCCCAGCATTTT
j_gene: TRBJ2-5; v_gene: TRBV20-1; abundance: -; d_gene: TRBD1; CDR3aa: CSARELDRGPETQYF; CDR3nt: TGCAGTGCTAGAGAACTGGACAGGGGACCGGAGACCCAGTACTTC
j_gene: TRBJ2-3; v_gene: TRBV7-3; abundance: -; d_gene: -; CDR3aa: CASSFLGSADTQYF; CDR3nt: TGTGCCAGCAGCTTCTTAGGCTCCGCAGATACGCAGTATTTT
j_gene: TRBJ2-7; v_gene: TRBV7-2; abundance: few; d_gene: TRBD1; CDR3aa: CASSLIQGAVEQYF; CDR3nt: TGTGCCAGCAGCTTAATTCAGGGGGCGGTCGAGCAGTACTTC
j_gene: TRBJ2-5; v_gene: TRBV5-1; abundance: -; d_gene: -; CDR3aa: CASSLAVGVQETQYF; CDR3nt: TGCGCCAGCAGCTTGGCCGTGGGGGTCCAAGAGACCCAGTACTTC
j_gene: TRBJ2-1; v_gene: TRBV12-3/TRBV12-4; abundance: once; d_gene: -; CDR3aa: CASSHDLAWEQFF; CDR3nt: TGTGCCAGCAGTCACGACCTAGCGTGGGAGCAGTTCTTC
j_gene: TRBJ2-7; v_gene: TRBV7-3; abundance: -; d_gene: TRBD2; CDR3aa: CASSSPTSGEQYF; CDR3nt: TGTGCCAGCAGCTCCCCGACTAGCGGCGAGCAGTACTTC
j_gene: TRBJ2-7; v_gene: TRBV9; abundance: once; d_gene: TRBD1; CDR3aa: CASSPRTGNYEQYF; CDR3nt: TGTGCCAGCAGCCCCCGGACAGGGAACTACGAGCAGTACTTC
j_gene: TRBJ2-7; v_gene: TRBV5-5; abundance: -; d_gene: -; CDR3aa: CASFSPTYEQYF; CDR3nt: TGTGCCAGCTTTTCACCAACCTACGAGCAGTACTTC
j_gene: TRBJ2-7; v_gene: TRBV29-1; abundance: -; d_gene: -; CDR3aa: CNVLTLPFYEQYF; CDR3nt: TGCAACGTTCTGACCCTGCCTTTCTACGAGCAGTACTTC
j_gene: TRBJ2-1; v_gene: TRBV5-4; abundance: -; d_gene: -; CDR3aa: CASSLSGGGTVYNEQFF; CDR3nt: TGTGCCAGCAGCTTATCTGGAGGCGGGACAGTCTACAATGAGCAGTTCTTC
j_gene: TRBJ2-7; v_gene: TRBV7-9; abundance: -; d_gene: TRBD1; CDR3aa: CASSLPRQGSYEQYF; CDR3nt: TGTGCCAGCAGCCTGCCCCGACAGGGTTCTTACGAGCAGTACTTC
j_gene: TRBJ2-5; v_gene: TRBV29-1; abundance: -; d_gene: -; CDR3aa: CSGTLWQDQETQYF; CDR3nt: TGCAGCGGGACGCTCTGGCAAGATCAAGAGACCCAGTACTTC
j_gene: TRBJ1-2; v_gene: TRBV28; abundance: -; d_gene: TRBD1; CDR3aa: CASSLHRGRDGYTF; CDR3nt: TGTGCCAGCAGCCTACACAGGGGCAGAGATGGCTACACCTTC
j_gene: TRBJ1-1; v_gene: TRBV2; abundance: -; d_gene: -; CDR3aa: CASSEFLNTEAFF; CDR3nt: TGTGCCAGCAGTGAATTTTTGAACACTGAAGCTTTCTTT
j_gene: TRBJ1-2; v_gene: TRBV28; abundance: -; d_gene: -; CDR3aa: CASSLLGVYGYTF; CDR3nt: TGTGCCAGCAGTTTACTTGGGGTCTATGGCTACACCTTC